This passage covers 19 T cell receptor beta chains from one sample sequenced in a study of blood T cell repertoires in COVID-19. Data came from immunoSEQ multiplex PCR; TCRdb stores just in-frame clones and leaves some out. This table holds roughly 70,000 clones, more than 70% found once. What was sequenced was peripheral blood. The source of these receptors is a human donor in a cohort sampled during active COVID-19.

The chain joins TRBV9 to TRBJ2-7; possible D gene TRBD2, 5 bases. This CDR3 is built from 14 residues. The ends were cut back, 0 bases at V and 2 bases at J, with 9 bases in the middle. In germline, CDR1 is SGDLS, CDR2 YYNGEE. The CDR3 reads CASSVAPGAYEQYF. CDR3 bases: TGTGCCAGCAGCGTAGCCCCCGGGGCCTACGAGCAGTACTTC.

This clone is a singleton in its sample. This chain uses TRBV3-1 (or the pseudogene TRBV3-2) with TRBJ2-1, with a tentative D call TRBD1 (5 bases). The CDR3 has 13 residues. Trimming removed 3 bases at V and 9 bases at J, with 12 bases between. Germline V CDR1 and CDR2: LGHDT, YNNKEL (reference sequence). The CDR3 spells CASSQGRKGEQFF. CDR3 DNA sequence: TGTGCCAGCAGCCAGGGGCGTAAGGGTGAGCAGTTCTTC.

The rearrangement joins TRBV6-5 to TRBJ2-1, with 7 bases identical to TRBD1. Germline V lookup: CDR1 MNHEY, CDR2 SVGAGI. The CDR3 spans 14 residues. With 5 bases clipped from V and 8 bases from J, the junction kept 9 bases outside the gene matches. CDR3 loop: CASSRQGMVDEQFF. The CDR3 DNA sequence: TGTGCCAGCAGTCGACAGGGAATGGTAGATGAGCAGTTCTTC.

This clone was seen a single time. Different DNA sequences within this sample yield the same CDR3. The chain recombines TRBV28 with TRBJ2-7; weak D call: TRBD2 (7 bases). Germline V gene data show CDR1 as MDHEN and CDR2 as SYDVKM. Between the trimmed V and J ends, which lost 3 bases and 4 bases, there was a span of 28 bases. The CDR3 has 19 residues. CDR3 bases: TGTGCCAGCAGTTTGGGGGTCGAGTTTGGGGGGGGCGAATCATACGAGCAGTACTTC. Amino acids: CASSLGVEFGGGESYEQYF.

V and J are TRBV7-9 and TRBJ2-1; D is possibly TRBD2 (6 bases). V shed 5 bases and J shed 7 bases, with 9 bases lying between them. The CDR3 has 12 residues. Germline V gives CDR1 SEHNR, CDR2 FQNEAQ (reference sequence). DNA for the CDR3: TGTGCCAGCAGCCCGACTAGTAATGAGCAGTTCTTC. The encoded protein is CASSPTSNEQFF.

The rearrangement uses TRBV11-3 and TRBJ1-3, with unresolved D. Looked up from germline, CDR1 is SGHNT and CDR2 is YENEEA. Trimming removed 3 bases at V and 0 bases at J, with 9 bases between. CDR3 length: 15 residues. DNA for the CDR3: TGTGCCAGCAGCTTTATCGGGGACTCTGGAAACACCATATATTTT. Amino acid sequence: CASSFIGDSGNTIYF.

This rearrangement joins TRBV4-1 to TRBJ2-7; D might be TRBD1 (6 bases). V lost 2 bases and J 3 bases, leaving 17 bases between the germline ends. Per germline, CDR1 MGHRA and CDR2 YSYEKL. This CDR3 is 16 amino acids long. CDR3 in DNA: TGCGCCAGCAGCCAATCCGGGGACACCCACCACTACGAGCAGTACTTC. It is translated as CASSQSGDTHHYEQYF.

The rearrangement links TRBV10-3 to TRBJ2-2; TRBD2 agrees at 8 bases. The trim removed 6 bases at V and 6 bases at J, leaving 12 bases unmatched. In germline, CDR1 is ENHRY, CDR2 SYGVKD. This CDR3 is 16 amino acids long. The CDR3 here is CAISSREARGAGELFF. In DNA, the CDR3 is TGTGCCATCAGCTCGCGGGAGGCCCGCGGGGCCGGGGAGCTGTTTTTT.

This chain uses TRBV19 with TRBJ2-3, with a possible D match to TRBD2 (5 bases). The germline V gene encodes CDR1 LNHDA and CDR2 SQIVND (reference sequence). With 5 bases removed from V and 4 bases from J, the gap between germline ends came to 16 bases. The CDR3 extends over 15 amino acids. The CDR3 spells CASSSGSGRADTQYF. The CDR3 coding sequence is TGTGCCAGTAGTTCTGGCTCCGGGCGGGCAGATACGCAGTATTTT.

This clone showed up just a few times. CDR3 amino acids: CASSPPLAGNEQFF. In nucleotides, the CDR3 is TGTGCCAGCTCACCTCCCCTAGCGGGAAATGAGCAGTTCTTC. V gene TRBV18 combines with J gene TRBJ2-1; 9 bases match TRBD2. V was clipped by 3 bases and J by 7 bases; unmatched bases: 4. Germline V CDR1 and CDR2: KGHSH, LQKENI. This CDR3 spans 14 amino acids. Combining the CDR3 with reference TRBV18 and TRBJ2-1 gives the whole variable domain NAGVMQNPRHLVRRRGQEARLRCSPMKGHSHVYWYRQLPEEGLKFMVYLQKENIIDESGMPKERFSAEFPKEGPSILRIQQVVRGDSAAYFCASSPPLAGNEQFFGPGTRLTVL.

This clone was observed once. The chain couples TRBV11-2 to TRBJ1-6, with D possibly being TRBD1 (5 bases). The CDR3 runs 12 residues. V gave up 4 bases and J gave up 17 bases, with 15 bases separating them. CDR1 is SGHAT and CDR2 is FQNNGV in the germline V gene. Here the CDR3 reads CASSSSGGYVHF. CDR3 in DNA: TGTGCCAGCAGCTCCTCGGGGGGGTATGTCCACTTT.

This chain uses TRBV5-1 with TRBJ1-4; 10 bases match TRBD1. The germline CDR1 and CDR2 sequences are SGHRS and YFSETQ. CDR3 length equals 14 residues. Trimming cost V 4 bases and J 7 bases; bases outside gene matches: 4. The CDR3 DNA follows: TGCGCCAGCAGCCCCGGGACAGGGGTTGAAAAACTGTTTTTT. Its translation: CASSPGTGVEKLFF.

V is TRBV5-1 and J is TRBJ1-1, with D uncertain. The CDR3 extends over 16 amino acids. Germline CDR1 SGHRS, CDR2 YFSETQ. V shed 4 bases and J shed 1 base, with 17 bases lying between them. CDR3 amino acids: CASSLGTPRPNTEAFF. For the CDR3, the DNA is TGCGCCAGCAGCCTAGGTACTCCTCGGCCGAACACTGAAGCTTTCTTT. Drawing the rest from reference TRBV5-1 and TRBJ1-1, the complete variable domain is KAGVTQTPRYLIKTRGQQVTLSCSPISGHRSVSWYQQTPGQGLQFLFEYFSETQRNKGNFPGRFSGRQFSNSRSEMNVSTLELGDSALYLCASSLGTPRPNTEAFFGQGTRLTVV.

This chain joins TRBV5-1 and TRBJ2-3; D unresolved. CDR3 size: 16 residues. Per germline, CDR1 SGHRS and CDR2 YFSETQ. Trimming removed 4 bases from V and 0 bases from J, with 15 bases in between. The CDR3 DNA reads as TGCGCCAGCAGCCTGGGTGCGATCTTTAGCACAGATACGCAGTATTTT. Its translation is CASSLGAIFSTDTQYF.

V is TRBV27 and J is TRBJ2-1, with 11 bases matching TRBD2. V dropped 4 bases and J dropped 7; count of bases not matched to a gene: 9. This CDR3 has 16 amino acids. The germline CDR1 and CDR2 sequences are MNHEY and SMNVEV (reference sequence). This chain's CDR3 is CASSSPLAGGRNEQFF. In nucleotides, the CDR3 is TGTGCCAGCAGTTCGCCCTTAGCGGGAGGGCGGAATGAGCAGTTCTTC.

The CDR3 here is CSVEELANTGELFF. For the CDR3, the DNA is TGCAGCGTTGAGGAGCTCGCGAACACCGGGGAGCTGTTTTTT. The chain uses TRBV29-1 and TRBJ2-2; D is uncertain. There are 14 residues in the CDR3. Deletions cut 3 bases from V and 0 bases from J, with 8 bases between. CDR1 and CDR2 from the germline V gene are SQVTM and ANQGSEA.

The V and J genes are TRBV3-1 (or the pseudogene TRBV3-2) and TRBJ2-7, with TRBD1 matching over 10 bases. Germline CDR1 and CDR2: LGHDT and YNNKEL (reference sequence). J gave up 5 bases and V 3 bases, and 4 bases lay outside the gene matches. There are 14 residues in the CDR3. This CDR3 is CASSQGQGFDEQYF. As DNA, the CDR3 is TGTGCCAGCAGCCAGGGACAGGGGTTCGACGAGCAGTACTTC.

The chain recombines TRBV11-2 with TRBJ1-1, with 8 bases aligning to TRBD1. Germline CDR1 is SGHAT and CDR2 is FQNNGV. V lost 5 bases to trimming and J lost 5 bases; unmatched junction nucleotides: 7. The CDR3 totals 14 residues. The CDR3 DNA reads as TGTGCCAGCAGCCCATCGACAGGGGTAACTGAAGCTTTCTTT. Its protein product is CASSPSTGVTEAFF.

This chain uses TRBV6-5 with TRBJ1-2; D possibly corresponds to TRBD1 (5 bases). Trimming stripped 5 bases from V and 1 base from J, with 14 bases between. The CDR3 has 15 amino acids. From germline, CDR1 is MNHEY and CDR2 SVGAGI. DNA of the CDR3: TGTGCCAGCAGTAACAGGATCCTCAATAACTATGGCTACACCTTC. It yields the protein CASSNRILNNYGYTF.